This T cell receptor beta chain was sequenced for a study of Graves' ophthalmopathy and Graves' hyperthyroidism. Using RNA transcripts, the TCR beta CDR3 regions were amplified. The first round was an RT-PCR with HTBI primers, and the second round was a multiplex PCR. TCRdb analysed the multiplex PCR reads with MiXCR anew, one entry per CDR3 protein. The sample yields more than 550,000 distinct CDR3 sequences, over 40% seen once. The sequenced material came from peripheral blood. This clonotype originated in an adult man with Graves' ophthalmopathy.

The CDR3 nucleotides read TGTGCCATCAGCCGGGACGAGGGAGAAAAACTGTTTTTT. Translated, it gives CAISRDEGEKLFF. This chain links TRBV10-3 with TRBJ1-4; D possibly corresponds to TRBD1 (5 bases). Between the trimmed V and J ends, which lost 6 bases and 8 bases, there was a span of 13 bases. This CDR3 region has 13 residues. CDR1 is ENHRY, CDR2 SYGVKD, per germline.